This TCR beta chain is from a study of cytomegalovirus exposure and HLA in healthy donors. The PCR had 60 Vbeta and 13 Jbeta primers. In the authors' workflow: Around 10 million shared chains were among tens of millions of unique TCR beta chains counted in a later analysis. TCRdb's table, derived via immunoSEQ multiplex PCR, lists solely in-frame clones and lacks some. From that table come the V and J calls and clone size; the DNA was used to work out D and trimming. This sample has around 40,000 clones, with 64% found just once. Concerning this clone: Its target is unknown.

Germline V gives CDR1 MNHEY, CDR2 SVGAGI. The CDR3 totals 14 residues. Trimming shortened V by 2 bases and J by 8 bases, and 15 bases separated the two germline ends. Notes on the study in general: Follow-up analysis found HLA locus-dependent TCR association rates, highest for DRB1 and lowest for HLA-C.

V and J are TRBV6-5 and TRBJ1-1, with D possibly TRBD1 on 6 matching bases. The sample consisted of PBMCs. This receptor was taken from a human donor in good health. CDR3 region: CASSYGGHRDEAFF. CDR3 DNA sequence: TGTGCCAGCAGTTACGGGGGACATCGGGACGAAGCTTTCTTT.